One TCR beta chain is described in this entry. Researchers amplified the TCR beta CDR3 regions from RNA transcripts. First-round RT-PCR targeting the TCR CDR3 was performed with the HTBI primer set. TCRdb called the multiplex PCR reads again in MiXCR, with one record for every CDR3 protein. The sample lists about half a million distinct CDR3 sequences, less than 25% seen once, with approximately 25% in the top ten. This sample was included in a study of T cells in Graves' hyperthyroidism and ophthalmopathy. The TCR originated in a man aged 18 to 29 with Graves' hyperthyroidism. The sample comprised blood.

The CDR3 DNA sequence: TGTGCCAGCAGCTTAGGTGGGACACCAAGGGAGACCCAGTACTTC. The encoded protein is CASSLGGTPRETQYF. J is TRBJ2-5 and V is TRBV7-9, with D possibly matching TRBD1 (6 bases). V lost 1 base and J 5 bases, leaving 14 bases between the germline ends. The length of the CDR3 is 15 residues. Germline V CDR1 and CDR2: SEHNR, FQNEAQ (reference sequence). Combining the CDR3 with reference TRBV7-9 and TRBJ2-5 gives the whole variable domain DTGVSQNPRHKITKRGQNVTFRCDPISEHNRLYWYRQTLGQGPEFLTYFQNEAQLEKSRLLSDRFSAERPKGSFSTLEIQRTEQGDSAMYLCASSLGGTPRETQYFGPGTRLLVL.